These T cell receptor beta chains were read from a single sample in a study of blood T cells in healthy people across ages. TCRdb re-derived calls from the 5' RACE reads in MiXCR, one entry per CDR3 protein. The table lists more than 450,000 distinct CDR3 sequences, about 27% of them singletons. The sample was also reused in another study, on T cells of mothers and their children.

Material for sequencing was blood. The receptors stem from a boy between 2 and 10 years old in good health. Both conserved end residues are part of each CDR3. D genes are given only for firm matches. The size field is filled for only some rows; it gives once, few, many or a size class.

D gene: TRBD1
clone size: few
J gene: TRBJ1-1
V gene: TRBV4-1
CDR3 DNA: TGCGCCAGCAGCCAAGTTGGCGGGACAGGATCCACAACTTTCTTT
CDR3 protein: CASSQVGGTGSTTFF

D gene: TRBD1
clone size: once
J gene: TRBJ2-5
V gene: TRBV7-2
CDR3 DNA: TGTGCCAGCAGGGGACAGAGTATCCACGTGAGGGAGACCCAGTACTTC
CDR3 protein: CASRGQSIHVRETQYF

D gene: NA
clone size: NA
J gene: TRBJ1-2
V gene: TRBV12-3/TRBV12-4
CDR3 DNA: TGTGCCAGCAGTTTATCTTCCCCAGGGGCTTGGAATGGCTACACCTTC
CDR3 protein: CASSLSSPGAWNGYTF

D gene: NA
clone size: NA
J gene: TRBJ2-1
V gene: TRBV20-1
CDR3 DNA: TGCAGTGCTAGGAGCACCTACAATGAGCAGTTCTTC
CDR3 protein: CSARSTYNEQFF

D gene: TRBD2
clone size: NA
J gene: TRBJ2-2
V gene: TRBV5-1
CDR3 DNA: TGCGCCAGCCACGGACTAGCGGTGAACACCGGGGAGCTGTTTTTT
CDR3 protein: CASHGLAVNTGELFF

D gene: NA
clone size: NA
J gene: TRBJ2-5
V gene: TRBV7-9
CDR3 DNA: TGTGCCAGCAGCTTAGAGGGAACTGACCAAGAGACCCAGTACTTC
CDR3 protein: CASSLEGTDQETQYF

D gene: TRBD1
clone size: many
J gene: TRBJ2-5
V gene: TRBV20-1
CDR3 DNA: TGCAGTGCTATTACAGGGGGCGAGACCCAGTACTTC
CDR3 protein: CSAITGGETQYF

D gene: NA
clone size: few
J gene: TRBJ2-1
V gene: TRBV27
CDR3 DNA: TGTGCCAGCAGTTCACCGGGACTCCAAGGGGGTCGGGATGAGCAGTTCTTC
CDR3 protein: CASSSPGLQGGRDEQFF

D gene: NA
clone size: NA
J gene: TRBJ2-3
V gene: TRBV9
CDR3 DNA: TGTGCCAGCAGCCTCCCACCGGGGGCGAGCACAGATACGCAGTATTTT
CDR3 protein: CASSLPPGASTDTQYF

D gene: NA
clone size: once
J gene: TRBJ2-5
V gene: TRBV20-1
CDR3 DNA: TGCAGTGCCGACCGGGAGATAGAGGTGGAAGAGACCCAGTACTTC
CDR3 protein: CSADREIEVEETQYF

D gene: NA
clone size: few
J gene: TRBJ2-2
V gene: TRBV14
CDR3 DNA: TGTGCCAGCAGCCTCCCCCGCTCCCCCACGAACACCGGGGAGCTGTTCTTT
CDR3 protein: CASSLPRSPTNTGELFF

D gene: TRBD1
clone size: few
J gene: TRBJ1-2
V gene: TRBV3-1
CDR3 DNA: TGTGCCAGCAGTTCAGTCCCCGGGACAGGGACTAACTATGGCTACACCTTC
CDR3 protein: CASSSVPGTGTNYGYTF

D gene: TRBD1
clone size: many
J gene: TRBJ1-4
V gene: TRBV7-8
CDR3 DNA: TGTGCCAGCAGCCTTCAGGGGGCGGAAGAAAAACTGTTTTTT
CDR3 protein: CASSLQGAEEKLFF

D gene: NA
clone size: few
J gene: TRBJ2-2
V gene: TRBV5-4
CDR3 DNA: TGTGCCAGCAGCTCAGGGGGCGGGGGTACCGGGGAGCTGTTTTTT
CDR3 protein: CASSSGGGGTGELFF

D gene: NA
clone size: NA
J gene: TRBJ2-5
V gene: TRBV9
CDR3 DNA: TGTGCCAGCAGCCGGGCCCCTCAAGAGACCCAGTACTTC
CDR3 protein: CASSRAPQETQYF

D gene: NA
clone size: NA
J gene: TRBJ1-2
V gene: TRBV13
CDR3 DNA: TGTGCCAGCAGCTTACGAGGGAAGTACTTCTATGGCTACACCTTC
CDR3 protein: CASSLRGKYFYGYTF

D gene: NA
clone size: NA
J gene: TRBJ1-2
V gene: TRBV15
CDR3 DNA: TGTGCCACCAGCAGAGATGGTCGGATCTTCCCCTTTACGTATGGCTACACCTTC
CDR3 protein: CATSRDGRIFPFTYGYTF

D gene: NA
clone size: many
J gene: TRBJ2-5
V gene: TRBV18
CDR3 DNA: TGTGCCAGCTCACCACCGAACCTCGAGGAGACCCAGTACTTC
CDR3 protein: CASSPPNLEETQYF

D gene: TRBD2
clone size: NA
J gene: TRBJ2-3
V gene: TRBV5-1
CDR3 DNA: TGCGCCAGCAGCCGGACCACCACTAGCGGACGGGATACGCAGTATTTT
CDR3 protein: CASSRTTTSGRDTQYF

D gene: NA
clone size: few
J gene: TRBJ1-1
V gene: TRBV6-6
CDR3 DNA: TGTGCCAGCAGTTACGGACAGCCGAGGGGAGCTTTCTTT
CDR3 protein: CASSYGQPRGAFF

D gene: TRBD2
clone size: NA
J gene: TRBJ2-7
V gene: TRBV13
CDR3 DNA: TGTGCCAGCAGTTACTCGAGTTATACTAGCGGGGACTCCCAGTACTTC
CDR3 protein: CASSYSSYTSGDSQYF

D gene: TRBD1
clone size: NA
J gene: TRBJ2-2
V gene: TRBV4-3
CDR3 DNA: TGCGCCAGCAGCCAATACTGGACAGGGGGCACCGGGGAGCTGTTTTTT
CDR3 protein: CASSQYWTGGTGELFF

D gene: TRBD2
clone size: NA
J gene: TRBJ2-5
V gene: TRBV20-1
CDR3 DNA: TGCAGTGCTTTAAGACTAGCGGGGGCCTCGGGAGAGACCCAGTACTTC
CDR3 protein: CSALRLAGASGETQYF

D gene: NA
clone size: NA
J gene: TRBJ2-5
V gene: TRBV27
CDR3 DNA: TGTGCCAGCAGTCAAGCCGCCTTCCCTGGGGAGACCCAGTACTTC
CDR3 protein: CASSQAAFPGETQYF

D gene: NA
clone size: NA
J gene: TRBJ1-2
V gene: TRBV7-9
CDR3 DNA: TGTGCCAGCAGCATGGGGGGCGTCTATGGCTACACCTTC
CDR3 protein: CASSMGGVYGYTF

D gene: TRBD2
clone size: few
J gene: TRBJ2-3
V gene: TRBV12-3/TRBV12-4
CDR3 DNA: TGTGCCAGCAGCCCTAGCGGGCCCACAGATACGCAGTATTTT
CDR3 protein: CASSPSGPTDTQYF

D gene: TRBD2
clone size: few
J gene: TRBJ2-7
V gene: TRBV29-1
CDR3 DNA: TGCAGCGTTGAAAGTGCGGGAGTACCCTACGAGCAGTACTTC
CDR3 protein: CSVESAGVPYEQYF

D gene: NA
clone size: once
J gene: TRBJ1-2
V gene: TRBV29-1
CDR3 DNA: TGCAGCGTTGCTGGCTACACCTTC
CDR3 protein: CSVAGYTF

D gene: NA
clone size: few
J gene: TRBJ1-1
V gene: TRBV29-1
CDR3 DNA: TGCAGCGTTTATGACAGGAACACTGAAGCTTTCTTT
CDR3 protein: CSVYDRNTEAFF

D gene: TRBD1
clone size: NA
J gene: TRBJ2-1
V gene: TRBV29-1
CDR3 DNA: TGCAGCGTCGAGGGGACAGGCCTCTACAATGAGCAGTTCTTC
CDR3 protein: CSVEGTGLYNEQFF

D gene: TRBD1
clone size: NA
J gene: TRBJ2-2
V gene: TRBV6-1
CDR3 DNA: TGTGCCAGCAGTCCTACAGGGGGCCTTGACACCGGGGAGCTGTTTTTT
CDR3 protein: CASSPTGGLDTGELFF

D gene: NA
clone size: NA
J gene: TRBJ2-1
V gene: TRBV29-1
CDR3 DNA: TGCAGCGTTGAAGATCCCCCTCCCTACAATGAGCAGTTCTTC
CDR3 protein: CSVEDPPPYNEQFF

D gene: NA
clone size: few
J gene: TRBJ2-1
V gene: TRBV7-2
CDR3 DNA: TGTGCCAGCAGCTCCGCGGGACATCCGTACAATGAGCAGTTCTTC
CDR3 protein: CASSSAGHPYNEQFF

D gene: NA
clone size: NA
J gene: TRBJ1-1
V gene: TRBV6-5
CDR3 DNA: TGTGCCAGCAGTTACTCGACGGGGTGGACTGAAGCTTTCTTT
CDR3 protein: CASSYSTGWTEAFF

D gene: TRBD2
clone size: NA
J gene: TRBJ2-3
V gene: TRBV12-3/TRBV12-4
CDR3 DNA: TGTGCCAGCAGTGATGGACTAGCGGGCCCAGATACGGAGTATTTT
CDR3 protein: CASSDGLAGPDTEYF

D gene: NA
clone size: NA
J gene: TRBJ2-3
V gene: TRBV7-9
CDR3 DNA: TGTGCCAGCAGTTTGACCCCGGGTCCCACAGATACGCAGTATTTT
CDR3 protein: CASSLTPGPTDTQYF

D gene: TRBD1
clone size: NA
J gene: TRBJ2-3
V gene: TRBV14
CDR3 DNA: TGTGCCAGCAGCCAGACGGACAGGCCGGCGGATACGCAGTATTTT
CDR3 protein: CASSQTDRPADTQYF

D gene: TRBD1
clone size: NA
J gene: TRBJ2-7
V gene: TRBV27
CDR3 DNA: TGTGCCAGCAGCGCCACGCGGACAGGGAACGAGCAGTACTTC
CDR3 protein: CASSATRTGNEQYF

D gene: NA
clone size: NA
J gene: TRBJ1-2
V gene: TRBV20-1
CDR3 DNA: TGCAGTGCTCCGGGAACGGACAGCTACTTCTATGGCTACACCTTC
CDR3 protein: CSAPGTDSYFYGYTF

D gene: NA
clone size: few
J gene: TRBJ2-3
V gene: TRBV27
CDR3 DNA: TGTGCCAGCAGTTTTCAGAACACAGATACGCAGTATTTT
CDR3 protein: CASSFQNTDTQYF

D gene: TRBD1
clone size: few
J gene: TRBJ2-1
V gene: TRBV30
CDR3 DNA: TGTGCCTGGTCACTGGGACAGAGGTACAATGAGCAGTTCTTC
CDR3 protein: CAWSLGQRYNEQFF

D gene: NA
clone size: NA
J gene: TRBJ2-1
V gene: TRBV30
CDR3 DNA: TGTGCCTGGGCCTCCAATGAGCAGTTCTTC
CDR3 protein: CAWASNEQFF

D gene: NA
clone size: NA
J gene: TRBJ2-1
V gene: TRBV10-3
CDR3 DNA: TGTGCCATCATGGGGACGGACTACAATGAGCAGTTCTTC
CDR3 protein: CAIMGTDYNEQFF

D gene: NA
clone size: NA
J gene: TRBJ2-3
V gene: TRBV6-2/TRBV6-3
CDR3 DNA: TGTGCCAGCACCTGGCTACCAACTCTCACAGATACGCAGTATTTT
CDR3 protein: CASTWLPTLTDTQYF

D gene: NA
clone size: NA
J gene: TRBJ2-7
V gene: TRBV20-1
CDR3 DNA: TGCAGTGCCGCCCCTGGTGGGACCTACGAGCAGTACTTC
CDR3 protein: CSAAPGGTYEQYF

D gene: NA
clone size: NA
J gene: TRBJ2-1
V gene: TRBV7-7
CDR3 DNA: TGTGCTAGCAGCTTTCGGGCCGGGAATGAGCAGTTCTTC
CDR3 protein: CASSFRAGNEQFF

D gene: NA
clone size: NA
J gene: TRBJ2-2
V gene: TRBV10-1
CDR3 DNA: TGCGCCAGCAGCCCTAGCCAACTCACCGGGGAGCTGTTTTTT
CDR3 protein: CASSPSQLTGELFF

D gene: TRBD2
clone size: NA
J gene: TRBJ2-1
V gene: TRBV27
CDR3 DNA: TGTGCCAGCAGTGTGACTAGCGGGGGGCCCCGCCGGGGCAATGAGCAGTTCTTC
CDR3 protein: CASSVTSGGPRRGNEQFF

D gene: TRBD2
clone size: few
J gene: TRBJ2-4
V gene: TRBV3-1
CDR3 DNA: TGTGCCAGCAGCCCCGCGGGGTTAGCGGGGGGTGGGGACATTCAGTACTTC
CDR3 protein: CASSPAGLAGGGDIQYF

D gene: TRBD2
clone size: once
J gene: TRBJ2-3
V gene: TRBV30
CDR3 DNA: TGTGCCTGGAGTGTAGGGCTAGCGGGTGGTAGAGATACGCAGTATTTT
CDR3 protein: CAWSVGLAGGRDTQYF

D gene: NA
clone size: NA
J gene: TRBJ1-2
V gene: TRBV2
CDR3 DNA: TGTGCCAGCAGTCGGGAGGGATATGCAGGTGGCTACACCTTC
CDR3 protein: CASSREGYAGGYTF

D gene: NA
clone size: NA
J gene: TRBJ2-5
V gene: TRBV4-2
CDR3 DNA: TGTGCCAGCAGCCAACCGGGAGCGGAGGGAGAGACCCAGTACTTC
CDR3 protein: CASSQPGAEGETQYF